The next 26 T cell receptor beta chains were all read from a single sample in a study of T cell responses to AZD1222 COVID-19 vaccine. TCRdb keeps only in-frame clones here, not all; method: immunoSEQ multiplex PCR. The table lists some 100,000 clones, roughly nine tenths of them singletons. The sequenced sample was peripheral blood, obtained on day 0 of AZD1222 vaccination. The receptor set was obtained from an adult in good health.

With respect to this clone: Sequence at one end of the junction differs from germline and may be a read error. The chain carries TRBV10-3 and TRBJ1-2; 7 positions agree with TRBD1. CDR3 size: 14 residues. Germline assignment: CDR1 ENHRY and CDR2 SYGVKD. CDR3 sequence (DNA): TGTGCCTCCTCAGCGGGGACAGACAACTCTGGCTACACCTTC. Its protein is CASSAGTDNSGYTF.

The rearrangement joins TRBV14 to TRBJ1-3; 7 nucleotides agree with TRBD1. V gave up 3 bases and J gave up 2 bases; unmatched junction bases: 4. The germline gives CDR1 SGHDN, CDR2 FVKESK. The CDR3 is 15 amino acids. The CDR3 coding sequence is TGTGCCAGCAGCCAGACAACAGGGGCTGGAAACACCATATATTTT. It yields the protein CASSQTTGAGNTIYF.

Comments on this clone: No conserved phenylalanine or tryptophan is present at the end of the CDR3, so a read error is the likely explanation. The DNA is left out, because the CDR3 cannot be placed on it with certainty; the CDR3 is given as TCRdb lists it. CDR3 in amino acids: CASSFLGPPV. The chain carries TRBV27 and TRBJ1-1; no check of the table's D call, TRBD1, against the DNA was made. The length of the CDR3 is 10 amino acids, counting both ends. Germline CDR1 and CDR2: MNHEY and SMNVEV (reference sequence).

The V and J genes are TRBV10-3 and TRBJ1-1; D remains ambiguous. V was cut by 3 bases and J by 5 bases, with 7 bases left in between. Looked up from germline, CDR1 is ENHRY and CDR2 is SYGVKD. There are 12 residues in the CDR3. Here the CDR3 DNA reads TGTGCCATCAGTGACCCTGGAACTGAAGCTTTCTTT. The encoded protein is CAISDPGTEAFF.

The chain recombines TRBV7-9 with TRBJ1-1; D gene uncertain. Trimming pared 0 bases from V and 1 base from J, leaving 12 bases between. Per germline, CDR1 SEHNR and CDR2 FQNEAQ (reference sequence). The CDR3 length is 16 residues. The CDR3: CASSLASWQTNTEAFF. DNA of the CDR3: TGTGCCAGCAGCTTAGCCTCCTGGCAGACGAACACTGAAGCTTTCTTT.

The CDR3 DNA follows: TGCGCCAGCAGCTTCTTCTCAGGGAATTCACCCCTCCACTTT. Translating gives CASSFFSGNSPLHF. This chain connects TRBV5-1 to TRBJ1-6; maybe TRBD1 (5 bases). This CDR3 contains 14 residues. V lost 2 bases and J 7 bases, leaving 10 bases between the germline ends. Germline lookup yields CDR1 SGHRS and CDR2 YFSETQ.

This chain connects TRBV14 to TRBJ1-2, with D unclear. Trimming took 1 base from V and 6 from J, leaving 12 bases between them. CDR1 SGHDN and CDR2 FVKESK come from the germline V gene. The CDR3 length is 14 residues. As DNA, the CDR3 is TGTGCCAGCAGCCAAGCGTATCAGGACCATGGCTACACCTTC. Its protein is CASSQAYQDHGYTF.

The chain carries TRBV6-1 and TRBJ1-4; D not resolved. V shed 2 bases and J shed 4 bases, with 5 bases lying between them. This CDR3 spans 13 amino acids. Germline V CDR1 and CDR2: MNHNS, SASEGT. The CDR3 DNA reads TGTGCCAGCAGTGAACAGATTAATGAAAAACTGTTTTTT. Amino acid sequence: CASSEQINEKLFF.

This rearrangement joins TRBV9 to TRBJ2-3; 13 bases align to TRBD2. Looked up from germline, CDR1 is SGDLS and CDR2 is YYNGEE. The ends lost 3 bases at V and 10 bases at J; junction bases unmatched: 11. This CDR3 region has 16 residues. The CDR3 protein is CASSASTSGGASPQYF. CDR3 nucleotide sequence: TGTGCCAGCAGCGCCTCCACTAGCGGGGGGGCCTCACCGCAGTATTTT.

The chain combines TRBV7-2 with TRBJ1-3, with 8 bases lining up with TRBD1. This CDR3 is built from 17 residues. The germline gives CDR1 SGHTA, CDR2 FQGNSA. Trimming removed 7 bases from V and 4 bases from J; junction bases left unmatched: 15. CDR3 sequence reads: CASKSVGTGYSGNTIYF. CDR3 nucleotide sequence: TGTGCCAGCAAATCGGTGGGGACAGGCTACTCGGGAAACACCATATATTTT. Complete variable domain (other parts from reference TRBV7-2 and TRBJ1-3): GAGVSQSPSNKVTEKGKDVELRCDPISGHTALYWYRQSLGQGLEFLIYFQGNSAPDKSGLPSDRFSAERTGGSVSTLTIQRTQQEDSAVYLCASKSVGTGYSGNTIYFGEGSWLTVV.

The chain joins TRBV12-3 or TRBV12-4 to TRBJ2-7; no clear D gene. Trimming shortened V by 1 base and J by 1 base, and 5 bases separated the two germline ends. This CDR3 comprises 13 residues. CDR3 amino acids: CASSLDRSYEQYF. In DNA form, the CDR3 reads TGTGCCAGCAGTTTAGACAGATCCTACGAGCAGTACTTC.

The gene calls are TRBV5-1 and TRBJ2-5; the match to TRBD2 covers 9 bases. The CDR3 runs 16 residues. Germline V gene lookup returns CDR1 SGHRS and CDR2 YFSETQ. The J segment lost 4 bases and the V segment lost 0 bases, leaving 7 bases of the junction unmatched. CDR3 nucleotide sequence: TGCGCCAGCAGCTTGGTAGCTAGCGGGGCGGCAGAGACCCAGTACTTC. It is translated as CASSLVASGAAETQYF.

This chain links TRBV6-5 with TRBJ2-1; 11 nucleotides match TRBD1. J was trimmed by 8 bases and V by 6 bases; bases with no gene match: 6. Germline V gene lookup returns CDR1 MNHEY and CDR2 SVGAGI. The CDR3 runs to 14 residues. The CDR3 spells CASRHRDRGDEQFF. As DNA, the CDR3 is TGTGCCAGCAGACACCGGGACAGGGGGGATGAGCAGTTCTTC.

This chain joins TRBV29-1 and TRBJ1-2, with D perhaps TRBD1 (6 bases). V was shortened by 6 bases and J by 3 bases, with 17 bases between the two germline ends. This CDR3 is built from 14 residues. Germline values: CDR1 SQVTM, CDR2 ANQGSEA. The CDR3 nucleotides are TGCAGCGTGGAGGGGGAACGGGGTTACTATGGCTACACCTTC. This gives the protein CSVEGERGYYGYTF.

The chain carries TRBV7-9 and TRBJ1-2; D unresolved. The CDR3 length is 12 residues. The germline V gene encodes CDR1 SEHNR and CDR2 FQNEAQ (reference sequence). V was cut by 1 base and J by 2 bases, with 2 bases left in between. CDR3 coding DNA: TGTGCCAGCAGCTTAGAGAACTATGGCTACACCTTC. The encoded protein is CASSLENYGYTF. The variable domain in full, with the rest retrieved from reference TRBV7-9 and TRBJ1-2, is DTGVSQNPRHKITKRGQNVTFRCDPISEHNRLYWYRQTLGQGPEFLTYFQNEAQLEKSRLLSDRFSAERPKGSFSTLEIQRTEQGDSAMYLCASSLENYGYTFGSGTRLTVV.

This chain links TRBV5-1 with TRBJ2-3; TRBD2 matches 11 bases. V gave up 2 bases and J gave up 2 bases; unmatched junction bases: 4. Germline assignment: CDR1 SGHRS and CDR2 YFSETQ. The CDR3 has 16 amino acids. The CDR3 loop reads CASSFISGRATDTQYF. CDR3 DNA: TGCGCCAGCAGCTTTATTAGCGGGAGGGCCACAGATACGCAGTATTTT.

The CDR3 loop is CASGLVGLAGAHEQYF. The CDR3 bases are TGTGCTAGTGGTTTGGTGGGACTAGCGGGGGCCCACGAGCAGTACTTC. The chain is built from TRBV12-5 and TRBJ2-7, with 14 bases lining up with TRBD2. The ends lost 0 bases at V and 5 bases at J; junction bases unmatched: 3. The CDR3 covers 16 residues. Per the germline V gene, CDR1 is LGHNT and CDR2 is FRNRAP. Supplemented by reference TRBV12-5 and TRBJ2-7, the full variable domain reads DARVTQTPRHKVTEMGQEVTMRCQPILGHNTVFWYRQTMMQGLELLAYFRNRAPLDDSGMPKDRFSAEMPDATLATLKIQPSEPRDSAVYFCASGLVGLAGAHEQYFGPGTRLTVT.

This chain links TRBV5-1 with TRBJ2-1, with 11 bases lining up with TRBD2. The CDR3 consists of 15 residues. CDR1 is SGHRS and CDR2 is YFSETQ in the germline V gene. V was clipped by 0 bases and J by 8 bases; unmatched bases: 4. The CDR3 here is CASSLVAGGPYEQFF. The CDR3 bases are TGCGCCAGCAGCTTGGTAGCGGGAGGGCCTTATGAGCAGTTCTTC.

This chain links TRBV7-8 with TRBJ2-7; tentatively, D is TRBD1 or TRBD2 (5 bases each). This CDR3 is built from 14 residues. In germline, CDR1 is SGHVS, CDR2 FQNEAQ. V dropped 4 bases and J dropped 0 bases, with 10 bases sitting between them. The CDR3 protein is CASSSQGASYEQYF. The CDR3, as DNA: TGTGCCAGCAGCTCCCAGGGAGCCTCCTACGAGCAGTACTTC.

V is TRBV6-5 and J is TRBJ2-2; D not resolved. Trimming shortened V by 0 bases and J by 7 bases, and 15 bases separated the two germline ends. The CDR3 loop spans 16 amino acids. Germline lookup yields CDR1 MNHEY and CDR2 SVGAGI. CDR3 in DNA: TGTGCCAGCAGTTACTCGAGTCGTTGGGGTGGCGGGGAGCTGTTTTTT. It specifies CASSYSSRWGGGELFF.

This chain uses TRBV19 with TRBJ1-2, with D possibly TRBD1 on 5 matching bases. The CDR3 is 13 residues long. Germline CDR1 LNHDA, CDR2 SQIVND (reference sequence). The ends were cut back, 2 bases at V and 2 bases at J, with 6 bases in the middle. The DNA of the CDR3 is TGTGCCAGTAGTATATGGGGGAACTATGGCTACACCTTC. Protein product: CASSIWGNYGYTF.

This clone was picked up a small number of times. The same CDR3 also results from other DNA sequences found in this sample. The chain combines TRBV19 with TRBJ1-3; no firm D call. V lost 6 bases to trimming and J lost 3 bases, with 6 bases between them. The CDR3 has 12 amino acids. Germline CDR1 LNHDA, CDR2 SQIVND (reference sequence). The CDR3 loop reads CASRLDGNTIYF. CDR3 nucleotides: TGTGCCAGTAGACTGGATGGAAACACCATATATTTT.

The CDR3 is CASSQGRSLNYGYTF. As DNA, the CDR3 is TGCGCCAGCAGCCAAGGCAGGAGCCTTAACTATGGCTACACCTTC. The chain combines TRBV4-1 with TRBJ1-2; D call uncertain. Trimming pared 1 base from V and 1 base from J, leaving 10 bases between. Germline V lookup: CDR1 MGHRA, CDR2 YSYEKL. CDR3 size: 15 residues.

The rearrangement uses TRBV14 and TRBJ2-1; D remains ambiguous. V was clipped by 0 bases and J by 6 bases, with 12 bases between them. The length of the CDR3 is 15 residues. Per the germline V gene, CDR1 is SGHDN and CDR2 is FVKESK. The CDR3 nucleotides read TGTGCCAGCAGCCAAGACGGCGGATACTTCAATGAGCAGTTCTTC. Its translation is CASSQDGGYFNEQFF. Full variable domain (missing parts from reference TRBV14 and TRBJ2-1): EAGVTQFPSHSVIEKGQTVTLRCDPISGHDNLYWYRRVMGKEIKFLLHFVKESKQDESGMPNNRFLAERTGGTYSTLKVQPAELEDSGVYFCASSQDGGYFNEQFFGPGTRLTVL.

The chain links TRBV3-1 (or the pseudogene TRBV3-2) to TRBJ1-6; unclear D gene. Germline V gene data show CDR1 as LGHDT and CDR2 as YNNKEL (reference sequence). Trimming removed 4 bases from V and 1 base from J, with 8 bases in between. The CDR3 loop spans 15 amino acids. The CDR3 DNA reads TGTGCCAGCAGCCTGGGCGAGTCCTATAATTCACCCCTCCACTTT. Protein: CASSLGESYNSPLHF.

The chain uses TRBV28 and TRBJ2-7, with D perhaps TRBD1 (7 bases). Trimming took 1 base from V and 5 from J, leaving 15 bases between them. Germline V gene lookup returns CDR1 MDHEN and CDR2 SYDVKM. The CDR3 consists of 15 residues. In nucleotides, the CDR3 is TGTGCCAGCAGTTTATCCCCCCAGGGGGGACACGAGCAGTACTTC. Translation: CASSLSPQGGHEQYF.